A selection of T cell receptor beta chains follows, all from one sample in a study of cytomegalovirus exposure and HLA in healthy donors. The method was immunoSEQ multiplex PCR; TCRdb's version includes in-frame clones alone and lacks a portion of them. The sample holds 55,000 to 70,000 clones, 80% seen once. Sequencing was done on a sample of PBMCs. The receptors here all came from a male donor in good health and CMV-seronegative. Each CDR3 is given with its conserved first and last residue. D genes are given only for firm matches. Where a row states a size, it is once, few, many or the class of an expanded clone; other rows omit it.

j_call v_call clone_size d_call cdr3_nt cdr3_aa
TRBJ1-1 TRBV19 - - TGTGCCAGTAGAGCAGGTCGAAATACAAACACTGAAGCTTTCTTT CASRAGRNTNTEAFF
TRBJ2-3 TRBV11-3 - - TGTGCCAGCAGCTTGGGCAGGGGCCCAGATACGCAGTATTTT CASSLGRGPDTQYF
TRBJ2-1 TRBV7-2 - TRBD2 TGTGCCAGCAGCTCCTCTAGCGGGAAAGGGACTGAGCAGTTCTTC CASSSSSGKGTEQFF
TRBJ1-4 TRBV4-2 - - TGTGCCAGCAGCCAAGTGGGGGGGGGATTTAATGAAAAACTGTTTTTT CASSQVGGGFNEKLFF
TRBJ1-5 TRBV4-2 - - TGTGCCAGCAGCCAGGACGGGAAATCGTCAGCTCAGCCCCAGCATTTT CASSQDGKSSAQPQHF
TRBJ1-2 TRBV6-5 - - TGTGCCAGCACCCCCGCGGAAGATAACCTCTATGGCTACACCTTC CASTPAEDNLYGYTF
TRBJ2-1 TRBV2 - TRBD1 TGTGCCAGCAGTTACTGGACCGGGACAGGGGGCCTCAATGAGCAGTTCTTC CASSYWTGTGGLNEQFF
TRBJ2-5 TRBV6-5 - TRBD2 TGTGCCAGCAGCCCAGGACTAGCCGTAGAGACCCAGTACTTC CASSPGLAVETQYF
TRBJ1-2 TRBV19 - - TGTGCCAGTAGTAGAGAACAGGGTACCTATCACTATGGCTACACCTTC CASSREQGTYHYGYTF
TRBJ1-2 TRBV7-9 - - TGTGCCAGCAGCTTAGGTGCTGAGCTTAACTATGGCTACACCTTC CASSLGAELNYGYTF
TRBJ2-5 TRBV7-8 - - TGTGCCAGCAGCCCCAGGACAAAAGAGACCCAGTACTTC CASSPRTKETQYF
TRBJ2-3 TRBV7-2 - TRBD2 TGTGCCAGCAGCTTGGGACTAGCGACCACAGATACGCAGTATTTT CASSLGLATTDTQYF
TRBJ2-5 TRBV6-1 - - TGTGCCAGCAGTGGGGGGCCCCAAGAGACCCAGTACTTC CASSGGPQETQYF
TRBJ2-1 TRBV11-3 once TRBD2 TGTGCCAGCAGCGGAGCGGGGGGGCCGAGGAATGAGCAGTTCTTC CASSGAGGPRNEQFF
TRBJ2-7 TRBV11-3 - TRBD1 TGTGCCAGCAGCCCCCGGGACAGGGCCCACGAGCAGTACTTC CASSPRDRAHEQYF
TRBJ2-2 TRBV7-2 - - TGTGCCAGCAGCTTGCAGGGGAGTATCACCGGGGAGCTGTTTTTT CASSLQGSITGELFF
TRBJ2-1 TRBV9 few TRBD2 TGTGCCAGCAGCCCGTCTAGCGGGGGGTTGGATGAGCAGTTCTTC CASSPSSGGLDEQFF
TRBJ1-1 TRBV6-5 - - TGTGCCAGCAAAAATCGGCGGGGGAGGGACACTGAAGCTTTCTTT CASKNRRGRDTEAFF
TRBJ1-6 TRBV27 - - TGTGCCAGCAGCCTTGTCTCCTATAATTCACCCCTCCACTTT CASSLVSYNSPLHF
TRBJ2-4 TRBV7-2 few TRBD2 TGTGCCAGCAGCCCAATCGGGGGGGAAGGCATTCAGTACTTC CASSPIGGEGIQYF
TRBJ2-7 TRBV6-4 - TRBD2 TGTGCCAGCTTGGGGACTAGCGGGGGGTCTAGCTCCTACGAGCAGTACTTC CASLGTSGGSSSYEQYF
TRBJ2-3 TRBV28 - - TGTGCCAGCAGTTTGCAGGGCGGGGCCTTCACAGATACGCAGTATTTT CASSLQGGAFTDTQYF